This entry lists 12 T cell receptor beta chains sequenced from one sample in a study of CD8+CD57+ T cells in acquired aplastic anemia. TCR beta VDJ and CDR3 profiling used genomic DNA as template. TCRdb reprocessed the reads via MiXCR and lists one record per CDR3 protein. The table lists 62,000 or so distinct CDR3 sequences, roughly half of them singletons. The sequenced sample consisted of sorted CD4+, CD8+, or CD8+CD57+ T cells (not recorded which) from PBMCs. The receptors were sampled from a human donor in good health, serving as a control.

The rearrangement joins TRBV6-1 to TRBJ1-4; the D is unclear. The CDR3 length is 13 residues. V was pared by 6 bases and J by 7 bases, with 12 bases between. Looked up from germline, CDR1 is MNHNS and CDR2 is SASEGT. The CDR3 sequence: CASSPEVREKLFF. In nucleotides, the CDR3 is TGTGCCAGCAGCCCTGAAGTGCGTGAAAAACTGTTTTTT.

The chain has TRBV7-8 and TRBJ2-7, with 8 bases identical to TRBD1. This CDR3 has 15 amino acids. The junction had 5 bases not matched to a gene; V was cut back by 1 base and J by 3 bases. Per germline, CDR1 SGHVS and CDR2 FQNEAQ. The CDR3 reads CASSLGPTGGYEQYF. As DNA, the CDR3 is TGTGCCAGCAGCTTAGGCCCCACAGGGGGCTACGAGCAGTACTTC.

The genes are TRBV10-3 and TRBJ1-6, with 7 bases lining up with TRBD1. CDR1 is ENHRY and CDR2 is SYGVKD in the germline V gene. The CDR3 has 14 residues. V trimming: 3 bases; J trimming: 8 bases; junction bases outside the gene matches: 4. The DNA of the CDR3 is TGTGCCATCAGTGATGGGACAGCTCATTCACCCCTCCACTTT. Its translation is CAISDGTAHSPLHF.

A word on this clonotype: Its ends do not fully match the called genes, so a read error is possible. The chain employs TRBV29-1 and TRBJ2-1, with D unclear. Looked up from germline, CDR1 is SQVTM and CDR2 is ANQGSEA. The CDR3 consists of 12 residues. The CDR3, as DNA: TGCGGCGTCGAAGATCAAAGTAATGAGCAGTTCTTC. Its translation: CGVEDQSNEQFF.

With respect to this clonotype: A much larger clone is a single base away; this may be a read error. V and J are TRBV13 and TRBJ1-1, with unresolved D. The CDR3 consists of 15 residues. Germline CDR1 and CDR2: PRHDT and FYEKMQ (reference sequence). Trimming took 5 bases from V and 1 from J, leaving 14 bases between them. This CDR3 reads CASSPNPAGNTEAFF. Here the CDR3 DNA reads TGTGCCAGCAGCCCCAACCCGGCAGGGAACACTGAAGCTTTCTTT.

The table lists this clonotype with a few counts. This rearrangement joins TRBV10-3 to TRBJ2-7, with 7 positions matching TRBD1. The CDR3 length is 15 residues. The V gene end was trimmed by 6 bases and the J gene end by 1 base; junction bases not matched to a gene: 9. Germline CDR1 is ENHRY and CDR2 is SYGVKD. For the CDR3, the DNA is TGTGCCATCAGCGACGCAGGGGGTAGGTCCTACGAGCAGTACTTC. It yields the protein CAISDAGGRSYEQYF.

This clonotype appeared many times. The chain uses TRBV12-3 or TRBV12-4 and TRBJ2-3; unclear D gene. Trimming removed 3 bases at V and 1 base at J, with 11 bases between. CDR3 length: 15 residues. CDR3 sequence: CASSLGISGTDTQYF. In DNA form, the CDR3 reads TGTGCCAGCAGTTTGGGAATCTCTGGCACAGATACGCAGTATTTT.

This clonotype showed up many times. This chain links TRBV10-2 with TRBJ2-2, with 9 bases that match TRBD1. Germline CDR1 reads WSHSY; CDR2 reads SAAADI. Trimming cost V 4 bases and J 7 bases; bases outside gene matches: 4. CDR3 length: 14 amino acids. CDR3 region: CASSGTGADGELFF. CDR3 DNA sequence: TGCGCCAGCAGTGGGACAGGGGCGGACGGGGAGCTGTTTTTT.

Ten or more counts support this clonotype. V and J are TRBV12-3 or TRBV12-4 and TRBJ1-2; D is unresolved. Trimming stripped 5 bases from V and 4 bases from J, with 14 bases between. This CDR3 has 14 residues. CDR3 amino acids: CASSQEFYPYGYTF. The CDR3 DNA sequence: TGTGCCAGCAGTCAGGAGTTCTACCCCTATGGCTACACCTTC.

The chain combines TRBV10-3 with TRBJ2-5; the match to TRBD1 covers 8 bases. There are 14 residues in the CDR3. V was pared by 2 bases and J by 9 bases, with 8 bases of the junction left unmatched. Germline assignment: CDR1 ENHRY and CDR2 SYGVKD. CDR3 amino acids: CAISEGQGREAQYF. CDR3 nucleotides: TGTGCCATCAGTGAGGGACAGGGAAGGGAGGCCCAGTACTTC.

The V gene is TRBV6-1, the J gene TRBJ2-3, with TRBD2 matching over 9 bases. Germline CDR1 reads MNHNS; CDR2 reads SASEGT. Unmatched junction bases numbered 6, after V lost 7 bases and J lost 4 bases. This CDR3 has 14 residues. In nucleotides, the CDR3 is TGTGCCAGCACCGCGGGGGGGCCCTCAGATACGCAGTATTTT. It translates to CASTAGGPSDTQYF.

This clonotype has a handful of counts. J is TRBJ2-2 and V is TRBV30, with D unclear. V lost 2 bases and J lost 1, with 11 bases in between. CDR1 and CDR2 from the germline V gene are GTSNPN and SVGIG (reference sequence). The CDR3 runs to 15 residues. The CDR3 region has the DNA TGTGCCTGGAGTCCTAGGGTCCTGAACACCGGGGAGCTGTTTTTT. Protein sequence: CAWSPRVLNTGELFF.